One T cell receptor beta chain is described in this entry. When the RNA was reverse transcribed, random hexamers were used with an input of about 0.5 to 1 ug. TCRdb passed the immunoSEQ multiplex PCR reads through MiXCR, listing each CDR3 protein once. The table has roughly 180,000 distinct CDR3 sequences, approximately 95% seen once. This record comes from a study of CD8 T cells in Susac syndrome. TEMRA cells underwent FACS enrichment and CD8+ and CD4+ T cells underwent negative isolation. CDR1 and CDR2 (germline): DFQATT, SNEGSKA (reference sequence). V was clipped by 6 bases and J by 0 bases, with 3 bases between them. The length of the CDR3 is 12 residues.

The sample comprised CD4+ T cells from PBMCs. The receptor's source is a human donor with multiple sclerosis. The gene calls are TRBV20-1 and TRBJ2-6; D unresolved. CDR3 nucleotides: TGCAGTGCCTCCTCTGGGGCCAACGTCCTGACTTTC. This gives the protein CSASSGANVLTF.